Below, one T cell receptor beta chain is given with its context. The data were obtained in a study of blood T cell repertoires in COVID-19. Study as a whole: Samples came from the United States, Italy and Spain, spanning acute and convalescent COVID-19.

Here immunoSEQ multiplex PCR was the method, and the copy in TCRdb shows in-frame clones only, minus some. The data contain roughly 180,000 clones, approximately 85% of them singletons. Trimming cost V 3 bases and J 0 bases, with 3 bases left between them. CDR1 is ENHRY and CDR2 is SYGVKD in the germline V gene. The CDR3 is made up of 13 amino acids. Specimen: peripheral blood. The source is a woman aged 55-70 years with acute or convalescent COVID-19. The chain carries TRBV10-3 and TRBJ1-5; unclear D gene. CDR3 sequence (DNA): TGTGCCATCAGTGACTATAGCAATCAGCCCCAGCATTTT. Encoded protein: CAISDYSNQPQHF.